The rows below give T cell receptor beta chains drawn from one sample of a study of blood T cell repertoires in COVID-19. Assay used: immunoSEQ multiplex PCR; TCRdb lists only in-frame clones, some missing. The sample consists of fewer than 350,000 clones, approximately 90% of them appearing once. Sample: peripheral blood. The receptor set was obtained from a man aged 30 to 45 with COVID-19, enrolled during active disease. Each CDR3 is given with its conserved first and last residue. Each record gives: CDR3 DNA, CDR3 protein, J gene, clone size, D gene, V gene. D genes are given only for firm matches. A row's size may be missing; if present it is once, few, many or a size class.

cdr3_nt: TGTGCCAGCAGCTTAGGGGGCCACGAGCAGTACTTC; cdr3_aa: CASSLGGHEQYF; j_call: TRBJ2-7; clone_size: -; d_call: TRBD1; v_call: TRBV5-6
cdr3_nt: TGTGCCAGCAGCTTAAACCCGGTCCCAAACTCTGGAAACACCATATATTTT; cdr3_aa: CASSLNPVPNSGNTIYF; j_call: TRBJ1-3; clone_size: -; d_call: -; v_call: TRBV7-6
cdr3_nt: TGTGCCAGCAGTAGGGGGGGGCTCTCTGGAAACACCATATATTTT; cdr3_aa: CASSRGGLSGNTIYF; j_call: TRBJ1-3; clone_size: -; d_call: -; v_call: TRBV27
cdr3_nt: TGTGCCAGCAGCCAAGATGGGCGGATGGGACAGGGGGCAGGTCAGCCCCAGCATTTT; cdr3_aa: CASSQDGRMGQGAGQPQHF; j_call: TRBJ1-5; clone_size: once; d_call: TRBD1; v_call: TRBV3-1/TRBV3-2
cdr3_nt: TGTGCCTGGAGAACCGGGACAGGGATTTGGGAAAAACTGTTTTTT; cdr3_aa: CAWRTGTGIWEKLFF; j_call: TRBJ1-4; clone_size: -; d_call: TRBD1; v_call: TRBV30
cdr3_nt: TGTGCCAGCAGCCTGCTTATGGGACAGTCCTACGAGCAGTACTTC; cdr3_aa: CASSLLMGQSYEQYF; j_call: TRBJ2-7; clone_size: -; d_call: TRBD1; v_call: TRBV5-6
cdr3_nt: TGTGCCAGCAGTCAATCCCTCGGACAGGGAGACCCTTTCGGCGGCGAAAAACTGTTTTTT; cdr3_aa: CASSQSLGQGDPFGGEKLFF; j_call: TRBJ1-4; clone_size: -; d_call: TRBD1; v_call: TRBV6-6
cdr3_nt: TGCGCCAGCAAGGAGGCGGGATTAGCTTCCGAGCAGTACTTC; cdr3_aa: CASKEAGLASEQYF; j_call: TRBJ2-7; clone_size: once; d_call: -; v_call: TRBV5-1
cdr3_nt: TGTGCCAGCAGGCTTTCAGGGGTGGATGGCTACACCTTC; cdr3_aa: CASRLSGVDGYTF; j_call: TRBJ1-2; clone_size: once; d_call: -; v_call: TRBV28
cdr3_nt: TGTGCCAGTAGTATAGATACCAATACTCATACCGGGGAGCTGTTTTTT; cdr3_aa: CASSIDTNTHTGELFF; j_call: TRBJ2-2; clone_size: -; d_call: -; v_call: TRBV19
cdr3_nt: TGTGCCAGCTCGGGGGACAGAAACACTGAAGCTTTCTTT; cdr3_aa: CASSGDRNTEAFF; j_call: TRBJ1-1; clone_size: -; d_call: TRBD1; v_call: TRBV18
cdr3_nt: TGTGCCAGCAGTCTGATGGCTCGGACAGGGTCCACAGATACGCAGTATTTT; cdr3_aa: CASSLMARTGSTDTQYF; j_call: TRBJ2-3; clone_size: -; d_call: TRBD1; v_call: TRBV3-1/TRBV3-2
cdr3_nt: TGTGCCAGCTCACCAGACGGCAGGGGGCGTTACTATGGCTACACCTTC; cdr3_aa: CASSPDGRGRYYGYTF; j_call: TRBJ1-2; clone_size: -; d_call: TRBD1; v_call: TRBV18
cdr3_nt: TGTGCCAGCAGCTTATGGGGGGTCCCCTCGGAAAACTCCTACGAGCAGTACTTC; cdr3_aa: CASSLWGVPSENSYEQYF; j_call: TRBJ2-7; clone_size: few; d_call: -; v_call: TRBV7-3
cdr3_nt: TGTGCCAGCAGCCACCGCCTAGCATCGTACACCGGGGAGCTGTTTTTT; cdr3_aa: CASSHRLASYTGELFF; j_call: TRBJ2-2; clone_size: -; d_call: -; v_call: TRBV7-9
cdr3_nt: TGTGCCAGTAGTATAGGCAGGGGACAAGAGACCCAGTACTTC; cdr3_aa: CASSIGRGQETQYF; j_call: TRBJ2-5; clone_size: once; d_call: -; v_call: TRBV19
cdr3_nt: TGTGCCTGGGGACGGGGCTATAATTCACCCCTCCACTTT; cdr3_aa: CAWGRGYNSPLHF; j_call: TRBJ1-6; clone_size: -; d_call: -; v_call: TRBV30
cdr3_nt: TGTGCCAGCAGCCGCCGGTCCGGGACTAGCTCCTACGAGCAGTACTTC; cdr3_aa: CASSRRSGTSSYEQYF; j_call: TRBJ2-7; clone_size: -; d_call: TRBD2; v_call: TRBV7-8
cdr3_nt: TGTGCCAGTAGTATTAACAGGGACACTGAAGCTTTCTTT; cdr3_aa: CASSINRDTEAFF; j_call: TRBJ1-1; clone_size: once; d_call: -; v_call: TRBV19
cdr3_nt: TGTGCCAGCTCCCGGACTAGAGGGGGAAACATTCAGTACTTC; cdr3_aa: CASSRTRGGNIQYF; j_call: TRBJ2-4; clone_size: -; d_call: -; v_call: TRBV18
cdr3_nt: TGTGCCAGTAGTATCTTGAACAGGGGGCAGGGTGAGCAGTTCTTC; cdr3_aa: CASSILNRGQGEQFF; j_call: TRBJ2-1; clone_size: -; d_call: TRBD1; v_call: TRBV19
cdr3_nt: TGTGCCAGCAGTCCCTTAGCGGGAGGGGTGTACAATGAGCAGTTCTTC; cdr3_aa: CASSPLAGGVYNEQFF; j_call: TRBJ2-1; clone_size: -; d_call: TRBD2; v_call: TRBV27
cdr3_nt: TGTGCCAGCACCAAACAGGGGGCCGGCACAGATACGCAGTATTTT; cdr3_aa: CASTKQGAGTDTQYF; j_call: TRBJ2-3; clone_size: -; d_call: TRBD1; v_call: TRBV6-5
cdr3_nt: TGTGCCAGCAGCCCCCATAGACTAACTATGACCGGGGAGCTGTTTTTT; cdr3_aa: CASSPHRLTMTGELFF; j_call: TRBJ2-2; clone_size: -; d_call: -; v_call: TRBV7-2
cdr3_nt: TGTGCCAGCTCACCACCCGGGTCCCAGCGCCGCTCCTACAATGAGCAGTTCTTC; cdr3_aa: CASSPPGSQRRSYNEQFF; j_call: TRBJ2-1; clone_size: -; d_call: -; v_call: TRBV18
cdr3_nt: TGTGCCAGCAGCCCCTCAGCGGGCACCTACAATGAGCAGTTCTTC; cdr3_aa: CASSPSAGTYNEQFF; j_call: TRBJ2-1; clone_size: -; d_call: -; v_call: TRBV3-1/TRBV3-2
cdr3_nt: TGTGCCAGCAGCTTATTTTACTCAGGGGATAATTCACCCCTCCACTTT; cdr3_aa: CASSLFYSGDNSPLHF; j_call: TRBJ1-6; clone_size: -; d_call: -; v_call: TRBV7-2